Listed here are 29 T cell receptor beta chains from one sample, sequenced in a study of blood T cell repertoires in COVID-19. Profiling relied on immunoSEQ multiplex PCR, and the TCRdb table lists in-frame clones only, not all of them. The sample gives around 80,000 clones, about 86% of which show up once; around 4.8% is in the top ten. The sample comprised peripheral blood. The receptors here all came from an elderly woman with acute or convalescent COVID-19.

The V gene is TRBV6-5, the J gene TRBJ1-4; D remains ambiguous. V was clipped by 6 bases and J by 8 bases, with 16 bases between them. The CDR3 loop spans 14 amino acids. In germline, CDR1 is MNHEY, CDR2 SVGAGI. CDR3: CASSQARDREKLFF. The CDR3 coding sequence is TGTGCCAGCAGCCAGGCGAGGGATCGGGAAAAACTGTTTTTT.

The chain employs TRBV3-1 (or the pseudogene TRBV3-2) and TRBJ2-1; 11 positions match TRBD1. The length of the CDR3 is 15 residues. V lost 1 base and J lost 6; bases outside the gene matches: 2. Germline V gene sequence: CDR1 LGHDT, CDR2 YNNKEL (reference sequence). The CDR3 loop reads CASSQAGTGGNEQFF. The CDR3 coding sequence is TGTGCCAGCAGCCAAGCGGGGACAGGGGGCAATGAGCAGTTCTTC.

The CDR3 bases are TGCGCCAGCAGGCCTAGCGGGAGCGGCGATGAGCAGTTCTTC. It is translated as CASRPSGSGDEQFF. The rearrangement joins TRBV10-2 to TRBJ2-1, with 10 nucleotides matching TRBD2. The CDR3 extends over 14 amino acids. The V gene's germline CDR1 is WSHSY and CDR2 SAAADI. The V gene end was trimmed by 6 bases and the J gene end by 8 bases; junction bases not matched to a gene: 7.

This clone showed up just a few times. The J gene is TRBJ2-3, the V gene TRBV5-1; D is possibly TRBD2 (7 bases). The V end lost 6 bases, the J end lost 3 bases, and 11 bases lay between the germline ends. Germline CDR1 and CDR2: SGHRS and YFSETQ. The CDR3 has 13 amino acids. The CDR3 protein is CASNRGGTDTQYF. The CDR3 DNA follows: TGCGCCAGCAATAGGGGGGGAACAGATACGCAGTATTTT.

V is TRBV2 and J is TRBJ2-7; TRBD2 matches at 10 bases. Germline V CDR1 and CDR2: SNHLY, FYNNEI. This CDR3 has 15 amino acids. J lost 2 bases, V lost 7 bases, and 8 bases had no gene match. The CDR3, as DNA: TGTGCCAGCACGTCTAGCGGGAGAGTGGCCTACGAGCAGTACTTC. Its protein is CASTSSGRVAYEQYF.

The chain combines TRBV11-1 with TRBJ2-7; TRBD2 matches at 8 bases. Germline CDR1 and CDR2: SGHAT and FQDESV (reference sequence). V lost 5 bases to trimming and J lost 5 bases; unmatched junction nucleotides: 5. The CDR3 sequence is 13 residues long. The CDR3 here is CASSLGGLDEQYF. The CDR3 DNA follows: TGTGCCAGCAGCCTTGGGGGACTAGACGAGCAGTACTTC.

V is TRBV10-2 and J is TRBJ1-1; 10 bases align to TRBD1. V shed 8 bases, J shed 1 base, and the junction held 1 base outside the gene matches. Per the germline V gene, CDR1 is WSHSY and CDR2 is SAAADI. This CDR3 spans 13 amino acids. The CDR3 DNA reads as TGCGCCAGCCGGACAGGGGGGAACACTGAAGCTTTCTTT. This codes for CASRTGGNTEAFF.

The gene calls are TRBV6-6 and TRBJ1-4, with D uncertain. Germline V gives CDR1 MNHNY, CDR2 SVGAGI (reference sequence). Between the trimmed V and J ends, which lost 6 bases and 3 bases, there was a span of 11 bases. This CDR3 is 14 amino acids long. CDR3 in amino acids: CASRPSQSNEKLFF. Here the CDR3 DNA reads TGTGCCAGCAGACCCTCCCAGTCTAATGAAAAACTGTTTTTT.

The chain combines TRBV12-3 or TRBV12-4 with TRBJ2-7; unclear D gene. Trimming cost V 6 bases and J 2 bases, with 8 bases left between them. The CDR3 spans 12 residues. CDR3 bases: TGTGCCAGCAGAGGAGAAACCTACGAGCAGTACTTC. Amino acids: CASRGETYEQYF.

CDR3 loop: CAISESPDGTGAFF. CDR3 nucleotides: TGTGCCATCAGTGAGTCGCCGGACGGGACAGGAGCTTTCTTT. The chain carries TRBV10-3 and TRBJ1-1; TRBD1 aligns across 8 bases. CDR3 size: 14 residues. The germline gives CDR1 ENHRY, CDR2 SYGVKD. With V trimmed by 0 bases and J by 10 bases, 7 bases remained unmatched.

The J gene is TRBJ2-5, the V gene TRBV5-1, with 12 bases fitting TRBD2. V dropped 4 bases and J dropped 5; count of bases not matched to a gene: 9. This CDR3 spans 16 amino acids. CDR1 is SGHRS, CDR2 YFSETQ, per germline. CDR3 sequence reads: CASSPNPLAGGETQYF. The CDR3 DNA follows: TGCGCCAGCAGCCCTAACCCTCTAGCGGGAGGGGAGACCCAGTACTTC.

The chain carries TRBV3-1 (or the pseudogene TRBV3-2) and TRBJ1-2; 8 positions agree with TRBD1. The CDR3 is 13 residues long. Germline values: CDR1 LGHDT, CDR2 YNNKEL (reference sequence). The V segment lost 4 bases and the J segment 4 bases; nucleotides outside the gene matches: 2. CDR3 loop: CASSPGGGYGYTF. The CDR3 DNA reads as TGTGCCAGCAGCCCAGGGGGCGGCTATGGCTACACCTTC.

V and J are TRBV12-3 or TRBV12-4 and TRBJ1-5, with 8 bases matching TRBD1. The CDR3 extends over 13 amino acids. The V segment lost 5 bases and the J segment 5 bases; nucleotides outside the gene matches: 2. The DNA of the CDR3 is TGTGCCAGCAGTAAGGACAGGGATCAGCCCCAGCATTTT. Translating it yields CASSKDRDQPQHF.

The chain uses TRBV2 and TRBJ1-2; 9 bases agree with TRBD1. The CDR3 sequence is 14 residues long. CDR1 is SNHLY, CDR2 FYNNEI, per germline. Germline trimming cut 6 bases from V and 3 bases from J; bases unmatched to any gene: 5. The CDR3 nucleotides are TGTGCCAGCAGCTGGGACAGGGAGGACTATGGCTACACCTTC. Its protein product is CASSWDREDYGYTF.

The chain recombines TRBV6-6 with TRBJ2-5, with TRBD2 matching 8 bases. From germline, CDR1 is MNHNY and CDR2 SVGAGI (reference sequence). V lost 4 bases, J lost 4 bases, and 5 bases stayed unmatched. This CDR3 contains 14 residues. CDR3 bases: TGTGCCAGCAGTTCCCCCACTAGCGGAGAGACCCAGTACTTC. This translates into CASSSPTSGETQYF.

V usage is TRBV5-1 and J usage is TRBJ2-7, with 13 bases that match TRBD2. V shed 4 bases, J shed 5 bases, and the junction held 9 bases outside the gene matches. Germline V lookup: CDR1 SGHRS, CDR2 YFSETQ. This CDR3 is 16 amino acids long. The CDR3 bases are TGCGCCAGCAGCGCTACCGGGACTAGCGGGGCCGACGAGCAGTACTTC. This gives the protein CASSATGTSGADEQYF.

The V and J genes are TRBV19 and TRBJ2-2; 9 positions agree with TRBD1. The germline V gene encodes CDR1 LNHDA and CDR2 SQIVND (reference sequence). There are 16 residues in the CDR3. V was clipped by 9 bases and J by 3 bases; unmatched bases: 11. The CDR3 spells CASNEPGQGDTGELFF. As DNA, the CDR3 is TGTGCCAGCAACGAGCCGGGACAGGGCGACACCGGGGAGCTGTTTTTT.

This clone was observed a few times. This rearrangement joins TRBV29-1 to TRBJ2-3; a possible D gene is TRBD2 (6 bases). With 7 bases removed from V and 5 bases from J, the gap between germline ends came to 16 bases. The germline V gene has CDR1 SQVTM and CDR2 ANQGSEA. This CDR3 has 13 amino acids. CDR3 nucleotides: TGCAGCGCGGGGGAGGCTTCCGGAGATACGCAGTATTTT. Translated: CSAGEASGDTQYF.

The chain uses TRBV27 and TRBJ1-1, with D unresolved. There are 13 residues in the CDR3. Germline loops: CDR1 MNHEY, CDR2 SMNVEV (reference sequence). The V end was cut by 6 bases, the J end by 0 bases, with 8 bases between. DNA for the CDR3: TGTGCCAGCAGCCAAAAATTGAACACTGAAGCTTTCTTT. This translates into CASSQKLNTEAFF.

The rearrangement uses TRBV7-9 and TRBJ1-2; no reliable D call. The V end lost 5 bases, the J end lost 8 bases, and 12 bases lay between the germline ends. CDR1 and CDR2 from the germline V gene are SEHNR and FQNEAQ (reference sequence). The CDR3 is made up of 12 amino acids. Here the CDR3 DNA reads TGTGCCAGCAGCCCCGCGTCAGGCGGCTACACCTTC. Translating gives CASSPASGGYTF.

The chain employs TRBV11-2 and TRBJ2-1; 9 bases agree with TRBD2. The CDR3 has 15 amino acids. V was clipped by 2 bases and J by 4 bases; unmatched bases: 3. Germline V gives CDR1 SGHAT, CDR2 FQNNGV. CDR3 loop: CASSLLAGPYNEQFF. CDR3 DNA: TGTGCCAGCAGCTTACTAGCGGGGCCTTACAATGAGCAGTTCTTC.

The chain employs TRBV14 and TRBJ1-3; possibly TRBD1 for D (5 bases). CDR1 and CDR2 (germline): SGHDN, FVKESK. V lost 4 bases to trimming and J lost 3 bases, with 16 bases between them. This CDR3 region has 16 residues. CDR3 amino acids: CASSPTAGTYGNTIYF. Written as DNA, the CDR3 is TGTGCCAGCAGCCCGACCGCCGGGACTTATGGAAACACCATATATTTT. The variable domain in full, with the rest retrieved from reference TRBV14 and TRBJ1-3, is EAGVTQFPSHSVIEKGQTVTLRCDPISGHDNLYWYRRVMGKEIKFLLHFVKESKQDESGMPNNRFLAERTGGTYSTLKVQPAELEDSGVYFCASSPTAGTYGNTIYFGEGSWLTVV.

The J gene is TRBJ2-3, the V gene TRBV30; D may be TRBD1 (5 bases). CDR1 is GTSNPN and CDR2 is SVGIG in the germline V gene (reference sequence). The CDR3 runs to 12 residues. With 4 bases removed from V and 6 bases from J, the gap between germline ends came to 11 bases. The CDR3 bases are TGTGCCTGGAATGATGGGGCGGATACGCAGTATTTT. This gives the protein CAWNDGADTQYF.

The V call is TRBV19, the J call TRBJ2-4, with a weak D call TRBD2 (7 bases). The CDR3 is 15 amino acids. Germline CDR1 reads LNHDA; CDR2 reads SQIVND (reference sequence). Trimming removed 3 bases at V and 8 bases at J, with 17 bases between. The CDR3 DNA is TGTGCCAGTAGTATTTCTAGCGGTGGGGGCGACATTCAGTACTTC. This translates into CASSISSGGGDIQYF. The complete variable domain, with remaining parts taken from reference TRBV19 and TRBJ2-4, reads DGGITQSPKYLFRKEGQNVTLSCEQNLNHDAMYWYRQDPGQGLRLIYYSQIVNDFQKGDIAEGYSVSREKKESFPLTVTSAQKNPTAFYLCASSISSGGGDIQYFGAGTRLSVL.

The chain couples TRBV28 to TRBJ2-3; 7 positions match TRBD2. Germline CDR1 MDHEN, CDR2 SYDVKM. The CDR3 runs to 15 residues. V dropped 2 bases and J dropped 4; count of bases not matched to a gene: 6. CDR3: CASSLPGGIPDTQYF. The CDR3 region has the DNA TGTGCCAGCAGTTTACCGGGAGGCATCCCAGATACGCAGTATTTT.

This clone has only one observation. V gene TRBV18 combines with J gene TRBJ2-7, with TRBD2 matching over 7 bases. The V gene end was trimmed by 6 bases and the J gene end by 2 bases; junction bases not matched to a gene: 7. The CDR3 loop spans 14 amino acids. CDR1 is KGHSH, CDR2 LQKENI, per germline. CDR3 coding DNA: TGTGCCAGCTCCGGCGGGGGAAACCCCTACGAGCAGTACTTC. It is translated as CASSGGGNPYEQYF.

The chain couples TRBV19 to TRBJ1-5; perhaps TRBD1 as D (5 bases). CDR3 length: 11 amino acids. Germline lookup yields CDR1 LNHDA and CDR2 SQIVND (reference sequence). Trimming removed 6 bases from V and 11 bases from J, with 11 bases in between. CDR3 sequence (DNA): TGTGCCAGTAGGGGGGACTTCGCCCAGCATTTT. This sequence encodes CASRGDFAQHF.

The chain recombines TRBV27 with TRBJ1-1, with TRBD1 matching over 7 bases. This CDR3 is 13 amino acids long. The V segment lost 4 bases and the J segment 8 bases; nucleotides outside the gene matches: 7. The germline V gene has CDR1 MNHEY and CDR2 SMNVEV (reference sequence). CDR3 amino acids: CASSYRQGAEAFF. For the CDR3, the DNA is TGTGCCAGCAGTTACCGACAGGGAGCAGAAGCTTTCTTT.

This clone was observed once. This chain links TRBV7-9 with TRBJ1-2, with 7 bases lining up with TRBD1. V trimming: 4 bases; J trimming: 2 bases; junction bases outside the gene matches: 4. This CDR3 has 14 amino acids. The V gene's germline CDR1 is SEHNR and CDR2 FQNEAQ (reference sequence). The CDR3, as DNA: TGTGCCAGCAGCTCCCTACAGGGGAACTATGGCTACACCTTC. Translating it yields CASSSLQGNYGYTF.